Listed here is a single T cell receptor (beta chain). As yet, its antigen is unknown. Treatment given: about 20 received Ad26.COV2.S at low or high dose, single or two shots; a few received placebo; per-sample allocation not given. At day 63 after the first vaccine or placebo injection, samples were drawn. Based in Boston, the donor was an adult of 18-55 years. The entry originates in a study of Ad26.COV2.S vaccination and SARS-CoV-2 variants. The CDR3 spans 18 residues. The V gene's germline CDR1 is DFQATT and CDR2 SNEGSKA (reference sequence). After removal of 3 bases from V and 3 bases from J, the junction contained 11 bases not matched to a gene. Assay: immunoSEQ multiplex PCR; the TCRdb copy retains only in-frame clones and omits some. The profile shows around 450,000 clones, 70% to 90% of them singletons. General study points: Substantial breadth was reportedly displayed by spike-specific CD8+ and CD4+ T cell responses after vaccination.

The rearrangement uses TRBV20-1 and TRBJ2-1, with 13 bases that match TRBD2. Sequencing used peripheral blood, obtained in a trial of Ad26.COV2.S vaccine versus placebo. The sequence was obtained from a person between 18 and 60 years old who received the Ad26.COV2.S COVID-19 vaccine or a placebo. CDR3 region: CSASGPTSGGLNYNEQFF. The CDR3 DNA reads as TGCAGTGCTAGTGGCCCGACTAGCGGGGGGCTCAACTACAATGAGCAGTTCTTC.